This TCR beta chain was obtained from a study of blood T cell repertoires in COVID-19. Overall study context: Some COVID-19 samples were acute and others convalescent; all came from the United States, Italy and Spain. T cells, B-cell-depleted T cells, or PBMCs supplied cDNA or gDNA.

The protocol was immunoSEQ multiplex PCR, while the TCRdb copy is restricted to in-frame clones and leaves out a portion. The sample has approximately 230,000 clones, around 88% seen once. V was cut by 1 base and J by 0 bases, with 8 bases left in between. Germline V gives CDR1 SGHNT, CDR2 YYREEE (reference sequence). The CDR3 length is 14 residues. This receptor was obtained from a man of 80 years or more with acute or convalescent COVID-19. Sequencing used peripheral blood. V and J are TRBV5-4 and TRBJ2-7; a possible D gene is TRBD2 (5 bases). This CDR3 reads CASSLRESSYEQYF. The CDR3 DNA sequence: TGTGCCAGCAGCTTGCGGGAAAGCTCCTACGAGCAGTACTTC.